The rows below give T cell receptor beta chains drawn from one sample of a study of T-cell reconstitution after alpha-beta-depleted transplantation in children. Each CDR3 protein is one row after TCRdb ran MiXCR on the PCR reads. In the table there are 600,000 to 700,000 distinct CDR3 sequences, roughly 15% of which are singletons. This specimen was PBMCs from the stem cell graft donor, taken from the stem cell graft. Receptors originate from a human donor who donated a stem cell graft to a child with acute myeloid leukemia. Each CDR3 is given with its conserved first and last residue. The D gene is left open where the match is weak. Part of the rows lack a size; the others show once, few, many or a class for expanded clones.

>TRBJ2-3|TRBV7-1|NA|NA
TGTGCCATCAGCTCCGGACTCCTCCTCACAGATACGCAGTATTTT
CAISSGLLLTDTQYF
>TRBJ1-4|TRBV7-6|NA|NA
TGTGCCAGCAGCTCCCCGAGGGGAGGTGGAAAACTGTTTTTT
CASSSPRGGGKLFF
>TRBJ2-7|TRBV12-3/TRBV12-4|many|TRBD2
TGTGCCAGCAGTTTGGTTAGCGGGGAGAACGAGCAGTACTTC
CASSLVSGENEQYF
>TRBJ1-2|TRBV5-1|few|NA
TGCGCCAGCAGCGTGGGTGGGAGCAACTATGGCTACACCTTC
CASSVGGSNYGYTF
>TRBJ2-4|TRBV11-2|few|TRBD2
TGTGCCAGCAGCTTAATCTTGGGACTAGCGGGGGGGCGAGGTAGCATTCAGTACTTC
CASSLILGLAGGRGSIQYF
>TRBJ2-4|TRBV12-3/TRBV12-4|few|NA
TGTGCCAGCAGCCCGAGGGACATTCAGTACTTC
CASSPRDIQYF
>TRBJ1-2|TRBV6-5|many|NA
TGTGCCAGCAGTTACGGCATTACGGCCATCAAAGGCTACACCTTC
CASSYGITAIKGYTF
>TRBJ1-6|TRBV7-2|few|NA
TGTGCCAGCAGCTTAATGGCCTCCTATAATTCACCCCTCCACTTT
CASSLMASYNSPLHF
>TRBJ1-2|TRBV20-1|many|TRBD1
TGCAGTGCTAACAGGGGGCAGAACTATGGCTACACCTTC
CSANRGQNYGYTF
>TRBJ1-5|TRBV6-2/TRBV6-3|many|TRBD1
TGTGCCAGCAGCCTAGACAGGGCTAGCAATCAGCCCCAGCATTTT
CASSLDRASNQPQHF
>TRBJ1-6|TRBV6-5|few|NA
TGTGCCAGCAGTTACTCATCAACAGGGAGTTCACCCCTCCACTTT
CASSYSSTGSSPLHF
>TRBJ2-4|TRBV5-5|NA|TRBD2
TGTGCCAGCAGCCCCACCCCGGGGGGGGCCAAAAACATTCAGTACTTC
CASSPTPGGAKNIQYF
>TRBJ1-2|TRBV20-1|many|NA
TGCAGTGCTAGCTTGTCAGACTATGGCTACACCTTC
CSASLSDYGYTF
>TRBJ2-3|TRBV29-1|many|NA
TGCAGCGTCGAGGGGGACCTACTTAGCACAGATACGCAGTATTTT
CSVEGDLLSTDTQYF
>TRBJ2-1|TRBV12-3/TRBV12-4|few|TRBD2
TGTGCCAGCAGGGACACTGGGGCTAGCGGGGGCCACTCCTACAATGAGCAGTTCTTC
CASRDTGASGGHSYNEQFF
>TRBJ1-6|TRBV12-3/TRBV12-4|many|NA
TGTGCCAGCAGTTTACCGGACAGACAGTCACCCCTCCACTTT
CASSLPDRQSPLHF
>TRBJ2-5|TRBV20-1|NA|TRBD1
TGCAGTGCTCGATACCGGGACAGCCAAGAGACCCAGTACTTC
CSARYRDSQETQYF
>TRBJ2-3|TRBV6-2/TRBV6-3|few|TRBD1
TGTGCCAGCAGTTCCCGGGACAGGGGGCAAGGAGATACGCAGTATTTT
CASSSRDRGQGDTQYF
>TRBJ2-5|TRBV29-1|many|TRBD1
TGCAGCGCCCCATCCGGGGACAGGGACGAGACCCAGTACTTC
CSAPSGDRDETQYF
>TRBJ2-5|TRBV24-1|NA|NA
TGTGCCACTAGAGAGACCGGATACCAAGAGACCCAGTACTTC
CATRETGYQETQYF
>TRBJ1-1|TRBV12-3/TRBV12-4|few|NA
TGTGCCAGTATTTATGACAGCTTGAACACTGAAGCTTTCTTT
CASIYDSLNTEAFF
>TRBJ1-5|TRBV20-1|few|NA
TGCAGTGCGAGTGTACAGGGTCGGCAGCCCCAGCATTTT
CSASVQGRQPQHF
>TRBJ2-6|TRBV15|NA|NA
TGTGCCACCAGCAGATTGGGGTCCGGGGCCAACGTCCTGACTTTC
CATSRLGSGANVLTF
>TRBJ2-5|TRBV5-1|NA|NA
TGCGCCAGCAGCTTGGCCAGGGGGGGTGAGGAGACCCAGTACTTC
CASSLARGGEETQYF
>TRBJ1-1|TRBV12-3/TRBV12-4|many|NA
TGTGCCAGCAGTTCAATCCTGTCTATTAGTCCCGCGAACACTGAAGCTTTCTTT
CASSSILSISPANTEAFF
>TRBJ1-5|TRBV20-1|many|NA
TGCAGTGCTAGACTCGGTGGCAATCAGCCCCAGCATTTT
CSARLGGNQPQHF
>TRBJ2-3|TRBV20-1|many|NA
TGCAGTGCTAGAGAGAGGATGTTCTTGCCCACAGATACGCAGTATTTT
CSARERMFLPTDTQYF
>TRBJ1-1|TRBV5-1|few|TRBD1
TGCGCCAGCAGTTCCGACAGGGTCATCGCTTTCTTT
CASSSDRVIAFF
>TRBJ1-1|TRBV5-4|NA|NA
TGTGCCAGCAGCTTGGAACAGATCCGGGGGACTGAAGCTTTCTTT
CASSLEQIRGTEAFF
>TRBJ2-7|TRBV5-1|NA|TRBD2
TGCGCCAGCAGCCCTAGCGGGGGCGAGCAGTACTTC
CASSPSGGEQYF
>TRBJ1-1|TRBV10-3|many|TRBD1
TGTGCCATCACTTCATCGGGACAGGGTGGCACTGAAGCTTTCTTT
CAITSSGQGGTEAFF
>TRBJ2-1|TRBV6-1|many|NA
TGTGCCACCTCAGGGGCCGGTGAGCAGTTCTTC
CATSGAGEQFF
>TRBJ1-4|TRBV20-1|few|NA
TGCAGTATCCTCGGCGGGGATAATGAAAAACTGTTTTTT
CSILGGDNEKLFF
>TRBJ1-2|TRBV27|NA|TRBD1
TGTGCCAGCAGTTGGGGACAGCGCTCCTATGGCTACACCTTC
CASSWGQRSYGYTF
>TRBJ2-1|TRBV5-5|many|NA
TGTGCCAGCAGCTTGGGGGCGGCCAGCTCCTACAATGAGCAGTTCTTC
CASSLGAASSYNEQFF
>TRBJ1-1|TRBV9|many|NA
TGTGCCAGCAGCGTCCCGAACACTGAAGCTTTCTTT
CASSVPNTEAFF
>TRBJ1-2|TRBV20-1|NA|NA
TGCAGTGCTAGACCTGACAGAGGTCCTCATGGGGGCTACACCTTC
CSARPDRGPHGGYTF
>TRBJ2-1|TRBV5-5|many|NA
TGTGCCAGCAGCTTCTCGGGGGCGCGGAATGAGCAGTTCTTC
CASSFSGARNEQFF
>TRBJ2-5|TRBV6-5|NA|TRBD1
TGTGCCAGCAGTTACATCGGGACAGCACAAGAGACCCAGTACTTC
CASSYIGTAQETQYF
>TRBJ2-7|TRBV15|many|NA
TGTGCCACCAGCGCCCACGGACAGACCTACGAGCAGTACTTC
CATSAHGQTYEQYF
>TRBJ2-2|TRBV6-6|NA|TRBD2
TGTGCCAGCGGGACTAGACGCACCGGGGAGCTGTTTTTT
CASGTRRTGELFF
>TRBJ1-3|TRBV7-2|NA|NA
TGTGCCAGCAGCTTTAACTCTCGGACGTCTGGAAACACCATATATTTT
CASSFNSRTSGNTIYF
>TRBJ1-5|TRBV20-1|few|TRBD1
TGCAGTGCTAGGGCGGACAGGTGGCAGCCCCAGCATTTT
CSARADRWQPQHF
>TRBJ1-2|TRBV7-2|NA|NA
TGTGCCAGCAGCCCACCGGGGGGTGGATATTATGGCTACACCTTC
CASSPPGGGYYGYTF
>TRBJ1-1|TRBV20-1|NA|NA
TGCAGTGCTAGAGATCGAGTAATGAACACTGAAGCTTTCTTT
CSARDRVMNTEAFF
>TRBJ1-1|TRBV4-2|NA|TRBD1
TGTGCCAGCAGCCCAGGGTGGAACAGGGGGCGTATCAACACTGAAGCTTTCTTT
CASSPGWNRGRINTEAFF
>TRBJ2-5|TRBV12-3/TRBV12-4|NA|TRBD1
TGTGCCAGCAGCCCGGGACAGCGCCAAGAGACCCAGTACTTC
CASSPGQRQETQYF
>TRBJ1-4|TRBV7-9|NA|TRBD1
TGTGCCAGCAGCCTCCGACAGGGTCACGAAAAACTGTTTTTT
CASSLRQGHEKLFF
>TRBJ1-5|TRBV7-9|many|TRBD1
TGTGCCAGCAGCCCCGGGACAGCGAATCAGCCCCAGCATTTT
CASSPGTANQPQHF
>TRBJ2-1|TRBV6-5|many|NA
TGTGCCAGCAGTACTAGGGGGGGAAATGAGCAGTTCTTC
CASSTRGGNEQFF
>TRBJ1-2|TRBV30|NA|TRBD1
TGTGCCTGGAACGGACAGGCCGGCTATGGCTACACCTTC
CAWNGQAGYGYTF
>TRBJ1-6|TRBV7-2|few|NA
TGTGCCAGCAGCTCCCTTCCGAAGCAATCATCACCCCTCCACTTT
CASSSLPKQSSPLHF
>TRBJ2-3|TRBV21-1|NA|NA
TGTGCCAGCAGCAAAGTGGGCAGGGCGACAGATACGCAGTATTTT
CASSKVGRATDTQYF
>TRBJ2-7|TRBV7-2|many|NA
TGTGCCAGCAGCGGGACTTTCTACGAGCAGTACTTC
CASSGTFYEQYF
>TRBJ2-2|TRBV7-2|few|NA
TGTGCCAGCAGCCTCTCTTCGGGGGACGGGGAGCTGTTTTTT
CASSLSSGDGELFF